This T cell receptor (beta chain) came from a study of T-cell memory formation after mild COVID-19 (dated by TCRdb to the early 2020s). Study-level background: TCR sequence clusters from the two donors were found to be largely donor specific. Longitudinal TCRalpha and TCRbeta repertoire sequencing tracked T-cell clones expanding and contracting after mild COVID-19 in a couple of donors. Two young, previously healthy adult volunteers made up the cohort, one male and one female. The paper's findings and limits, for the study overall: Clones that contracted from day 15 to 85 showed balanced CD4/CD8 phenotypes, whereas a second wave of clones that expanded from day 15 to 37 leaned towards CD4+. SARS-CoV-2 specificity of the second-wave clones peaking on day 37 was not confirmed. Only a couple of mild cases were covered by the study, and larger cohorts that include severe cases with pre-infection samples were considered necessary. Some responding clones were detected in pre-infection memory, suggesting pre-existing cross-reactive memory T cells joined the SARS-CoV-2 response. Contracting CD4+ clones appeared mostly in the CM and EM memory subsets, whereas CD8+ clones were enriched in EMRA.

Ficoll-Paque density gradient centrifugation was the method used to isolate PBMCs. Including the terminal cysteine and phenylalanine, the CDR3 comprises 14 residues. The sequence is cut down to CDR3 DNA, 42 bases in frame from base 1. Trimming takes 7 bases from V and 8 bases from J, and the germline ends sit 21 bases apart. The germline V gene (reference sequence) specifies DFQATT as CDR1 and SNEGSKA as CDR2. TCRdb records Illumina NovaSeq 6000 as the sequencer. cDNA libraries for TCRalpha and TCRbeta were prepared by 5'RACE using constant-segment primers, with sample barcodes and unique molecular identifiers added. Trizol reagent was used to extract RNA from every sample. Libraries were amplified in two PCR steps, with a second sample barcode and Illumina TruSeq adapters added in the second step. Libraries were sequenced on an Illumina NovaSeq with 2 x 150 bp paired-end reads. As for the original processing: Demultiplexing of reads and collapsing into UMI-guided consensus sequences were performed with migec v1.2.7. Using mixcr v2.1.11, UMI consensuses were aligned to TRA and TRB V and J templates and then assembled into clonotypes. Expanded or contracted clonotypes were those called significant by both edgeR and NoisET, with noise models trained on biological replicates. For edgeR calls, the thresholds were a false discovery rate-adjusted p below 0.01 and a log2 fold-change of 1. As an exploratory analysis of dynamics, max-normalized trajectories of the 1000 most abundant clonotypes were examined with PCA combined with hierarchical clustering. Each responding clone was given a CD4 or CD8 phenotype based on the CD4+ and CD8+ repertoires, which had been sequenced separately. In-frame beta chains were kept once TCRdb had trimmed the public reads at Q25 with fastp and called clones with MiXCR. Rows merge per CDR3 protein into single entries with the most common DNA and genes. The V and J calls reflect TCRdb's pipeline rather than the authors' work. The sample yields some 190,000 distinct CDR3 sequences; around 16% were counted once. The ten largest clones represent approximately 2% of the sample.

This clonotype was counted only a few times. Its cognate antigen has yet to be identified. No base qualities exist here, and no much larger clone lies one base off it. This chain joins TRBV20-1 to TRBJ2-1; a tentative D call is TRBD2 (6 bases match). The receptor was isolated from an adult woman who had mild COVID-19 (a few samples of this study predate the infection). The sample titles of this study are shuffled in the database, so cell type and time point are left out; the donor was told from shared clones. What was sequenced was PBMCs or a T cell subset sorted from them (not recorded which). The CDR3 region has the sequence CSVLSGGRGDEQFF. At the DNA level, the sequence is TGCAGTGTTCTTAGTGGAGGGCGGGGAGATGAGCAGTTCTTC.